What follows are 7 T cell receptor beta chains derived from one specimen sequenced in a study of PD-1 and CTLA-4 blockade in melanoma. Some clones are missing from TCRdb's copy, which holds only in-frame ones; the method was immunoSEQ multiplex PCR. The sample lists around 16,000 clones, about 70% occurring once. The sequencing here drew on CD8+ T cells from peripheral blood, taken from a patient given anti-PD-1 treatment. Receptors originate from a human donor with melanoma.

This clone was detected only a few times. The rearrangement joins TRBV4-1 to TRBJ1-2; D not certain. CDR1 is MGHRA, CDR2 YSYEKL, per germline. There are 14 residues in the CDR3. Trimming took off 1 base at V and 0 bases at J, with 6 bases between the two ends. The CDR3 region has the DNA TGCGCCAGCAGCCAAGTAGGATCTAACTATGGCTACACCTTC. This sequence encodes CASSQVGSNYGYTF.

The rearrangement joins TRBV6-6 to TRBJ1-2, with 7 bases that match TRBD1. The junction had 8 bases not matched to a gene; V was cut back by 7 bases and J by 6 bases. CDR1 and CDR2 from the germline V gene are MNHNY and SVGAGI (reference sequence). CDR3 size: 13 residues. The CDR3 reads CASTRQGWDGYTF. The DNA for the CDR3 is TGTGCCAGCACTCGACAGGGTTGGGATGGCTACACCTTC.

This clone was detected only a few times. V and J are TRBV30 and TRBJ1-1; D remains unclear. Germline V lookup: CDR1 GTSNPN, CDR2 SVGIG (reference sequence). V was pared by 3 bases and J by 1 base, with 12 bases between. This CDR3 contains 14 residues. CDR3 sequence reads: CAWSPTGRNTEAFF. CDR3 bases: TGTGCCTGGAGCCCCACGGGTAGGAACACTGAAGCTTTCTTT. The full variable domain, in which reference TRBV30 and TRBJ1-1 provide the parts outside the CDR3, is SQTIHQWPATLVQPVGSPLSLECTVEGTSNPNLYWYRQAAGRGLQLLFYSVGIGQISSEVPQNLSASRPQDRQFILSSKKLLLSDSGFYLCAWSPTGRNTEAFFGQGTRLTVV.

The chain employs TRBV2 and TRBJ1-3; TRBD1 matches 10 bases. Germline CDR1 is SNHLY and CDR2 is FYNNEI. Germline trimming cut 8 bases from V and 4 bases from J; bases unmatched to any gene: 8. CDR3 size: 15 residues. The CDR3 protein is CASDTGTGVGNTIYF. In nucleotides, the CDR3 is TGTGCCAGCGATACCGGGACAGGGGTCGGAAACACCATATATTTT.

The rearrangement links TRBV11-2 to TRBJ2-7; the D gene is possibly TRBD1 (6 bases). CDR1 is SGHAT and CDR2 is FQNNGV in the germline V gene. The V and J ends lost 4 bases and 5 bases respectively, with 18 bases between them. This CDR3 has 15 amino acids. CDR3 region: CASSSYRAAGDEQYF. DNA for the CDR3: TGTGCCAGCAGCTCATACAGGGCCGCCGGCGACGAGCAGTACTTC.

The CDR3, as DNA: TGTGCCAGTAGTATTGACAGCGGGGGCACTGAAGCTTTCTTT. This sequence encodes CASSIDSGGTEAFF. The V call is TRBV19, the J call TRBJ1-1; possibly TRBD1 for D (5 bases). CDR3 length: 14 amino acids. V was pared by 3 bases and J by 4 bases, with 12 bases between. The germline V gene encodes CDR1 LNHDA and CDR2 SQIVND (reference sequence).

In its sample, this clone was seen once. The rearrangement joins TRBV6-5 to TRBJ1-1; D may be TRBD1 (6 bases). The CDR3 is made up of 15 amino acids. Germline V lookup: CDR1 MNHEY, CDR2 SVGAGI. The V gene lost 2 bases and the J gene lost 1 base, with 11 bases spanning the gap. This chain's CDR3 is CASSYVYRENTEAFF. The CDR3 DNA follows: TGTGCCAGCAGTTACGTCTACAGGGAGAACACTGAAGCTTTCTTT.